This paragraph covers one T cell receptor beta chain sequence. These data originate in a study of cytomegalovirus exposure and HLA in healthy donors. It was with 60 Vbeta and 13 Jbeta primers that the PCR ran. Sequencing used immunoSEQ multiplex PCR; TCRdb keeps in-frame clones, though not all of them. Of hundreds of thousands of clones in the sample, approximately 80% were seen once. This receptor was obtained from a boy between 2 and 10 years old in good health and CMV-seronegative. The sequenced sample consisted of PBMCs.

The DNA for the CDR3 is TGTGCCAGCAGGGAGAGGGACGGAGCGGGGGAGCAGTACTTC. Protein product: CASRERDGAGEQYF. The chain is built from TRBV2 and TRBJ2-7; 7 bases line up with TRBD2. The CDR3 spans 14 residues. Germline CDR1 is SNHLY and CDR2 is FYNNEI. With V trimmed by 6 bases and J by 7 bases, 12 bases remained unmatched.